This T cell receptor (beta chain) appears in the sequencing data of a study of identical twins listed by TCRdb under 2016. About the investigation overall: To test whether fetal clonotypes persist, the study used deep sequencing on TCR alpha and beta repertoires from monozygotic twins, unrelated adults of various ages, and cord blood. To rule out contamination, the twin experiments were replicated at different times with different library preparation protocols.

All donors were healthy Caucasians. The twin cohort comprised three pairs of female monozygotic twins, all aged about 18 to 30 years. CD4+ and CD8+ T cell populations were isolated with positive isolation kits from Invitrogen. Beyond this particular receptor, the publication reports: Abundant cord blood beta clonotypes carried fewer insertions; young adult naive repertoires showed a weaker similar trend, while memory repertoires showed none. A weaker excess of twin sharing was found in beta out-of-frame sequences because the signal-to-noise ratio was lowered by fewer shared sequences. Invariant T cells such as MAIT and iNKT could partly confound zero-insertion analyses, though diverse VJ usage argued against this for most clonotypes. In monozygotic twins, recombination models systematically underestimated out-of-frame TCR alpha sharing, but the models matched the sharing seen between unrelated individuals. Because the same donors could not be followed over many years, the conclusions depended on cross-sectional statistical analysis. Compared with coincidental sharing between unrelated individuals, an excess of low generation-probability sequences was observed among out-of-frame TCR alpha sequences shared between twins.

Libraries were constructed by 5' RACE. TCRdb names Illumina HiSeq 2000 as the instrument used. Template switching introduced a universal primer binding site; the final cDNA contained a unique molecular identifier, enabling accurate counting of TCR cDNA molecules. Specific primers in the conserved constant-segment region were used to synthesize first-strand cDNA for TCR alpha and beta chains. To control for contamination, each cDNA library was double barcoded with a SMART-Mk sample barcode plus Illumina barcodes. TruSeq adapter sequences and Illumina sample barcodes were added in two successive PCR steps. Sequencing of the TCR alpha and beta cDNA libraries was done on the Illumina HiSeq platform using custom primers. The authors' pipeline ran thus. MiGEC processed the raw reads to extract unique molecular identifiers, while MiXCR was used to determine the CDR3 positions. For each individual, recombination models were inferred using an EM algorithm with the repgenHMM and IGoR tools. The tcR package in R was used for shared clonotype analysis, with sharing normalized by the product of cloneset sizes. To study raw recombination without the effects of thymic and clonal selection, out-of-frame nonproductive sequences were analyzed. TCRdb trimmed the raw reads at Q25, called clones with MiXCR and kept productive beta chains. Entries are consolidated by CDR3 protein sequence, retaining the most common genes and DNA. These V and J calls are TCRdb output, not the study's own analysis. This sample gives about 460,000 distinct CDR3 sequences in total; more than 13% of them show up just once. Of the sample, about 0.53% is held by the ten largest clones.

At the junction V is shortened by 1 base and J by 2 bases, with 18 bases in between. The CDR1 and CDR2 encoded by the germline V gene (reference sequence) are SGHAT and FQDESV. The CDR3 holds 18 amino acids from the cysteine to the phenylalanine. Only the CDR3 part of the read is kept: 54 bases, read in frame from the first base. This clonotype appeared many times. The clone's antigen remains unknown. The record has no base qualities; no much larger clone is one base away. Another study also made use of these data, one on yellow fever vaccine responses in identical twins. Looking at the second paper: The T cell response to vaccination in identical twins was reported by the authors to appear partly convergent and partly personalized. In identical twins, the study followed T cell clones that responded to the vaccine with precision.

Sequenced sample: CD4+ T cells sorted from blood. Rearrangement joined TRBV11-1 to TRBJ2-1, with the D gene possibly TRBD1 or TRBD2, each one fitting 6 bases. The sequence derives from a woman between 18 and 29 years old in good health. The DNA sequence reads TGTGCCAGCAGCTTAGAGGTTAATCGGGGGCTGCCCTACAATGAGCAGTTCTTC. Translated, this is CASSLEVNRGLPYNEQFF.